The 9 T cell receptor beta chains given below trace back to one sample, sequenced in a study of T cell changes during pregnancy in multiple sclerosis. Produced via immunoSEQ multiplex PCR; TCRdb's table is partial and in-frame only. The data show some 60,000 clones, approximately 90% seen once. The sample consisted of peripheral blood, taken in the first trimester of pregnancy. These receptors were collected from a female donor in good health, enrolled as a control in a pregnancy study.

The chain is built from TRBV11-2 and TRBJ2-5, with TRBD2 as a possible D gene (5 bases). V was pared by 1 base and J by 0 bases, with 6 bases between. There are 14 residues in the CDR3. The germline V gene has CDR1 SGHAT and CDR2 FQNNGV. CDR3 in amino acids: CASSLGRYQETQYF. CDR3 nucleotides: TGTGCCAGCAGCTTAGGGAGGTACCAAGAGACCCAGTACTTC.

V and J are TRBV19 and TRBJ1-1, with D perhaps matching TRBD1 (5 bases). V gave up 4 bases and J gave up 0 bases, with 12 bases separating them. The CDR3 totals 15 residues. Germline V gene data show CDR1 as LNHDA and CDR2 as SQIVND (reference sequence). The CDR3 reads CASSRGEGMNTEAFF. Written as DNA, the CDR3 is TGTGCCAGTAGTAGAGGGGAGGGGATGAACACTGAAGCTTTCTTT.

The count of this clone is one. The chain combines TRBV10-3 with TRBJ1-5; D is undetermined. Germline-derived CDR1 and CDR2 are ENHRY and SYGVKD. V was shortened by 7 bases and J by 2 bases, with 9 bases between the two germline ends. The CDR3 totals 13 residues. In DNA, the CDR3 is TGTGCCATCAAACGGGAGGGCAATCAGCCCCAGCATTTT. Its protein product is CAIKREGNQPQHF.

This chain joins TRBV7-2 and TRBJ2-1; 8 bases map to TRBD1. Germline CDR1 and CDR2: SGHTA and FQGNSA. V dropped 6 bases and J dropped 9; count of bases not matched to a gene: 13. CDR3 length: 15 amino acids. CDR3 DNA: TGTGCCAGCAGTAACCAGGGGGCGCAATCAAGTGAGCAGTTCTTC. Its translation: CASSNQGAQSSEQFF.

This clone was recorded once. The chain joins TRBV5-1 to TRBJ2-7; 9 nucleotides line up with TRBD1. With 4 bases clipped from V and 4 bases from J, the junction kept 6 bases outside the gene matches. Looked up from germline, CDR1 is SGHRS and CDR2 is YFSETQ. The CDR3 has 14 amino acids. The CDR3 region is CASSPTGGRYEQYF. The CDR3 DNA sequence: TGCGCCAGCAGCCCTACAGGGGGCAGGTACGAGCAGTACTTC.

The chain links TRBV18 to TRBJ2-5; 7 bases align to TRBD2. The CDR3 has 14 residues. J was trimmed by 5 bases and V by 4 bases; bases with no gene match: 7. From germline, CDR1 is KGHSH and CDR2 LQKENI. As DNA, the CDR3 is TGTGCCAGCTCACAGACTGGGAGGGCCGAGACCCAGTACTTC. Translating it yields CASSQTGRAETQYF.

This chain links TRBV7-9 with TRBJ2-1; D not certain. Trimming took 5 bases from V and 7 from J, leaving 12 bases between them. Germline V lookup: CDR1 SEHNR, CDR2 FQNEAQ (reference sequence). This CDR3 is built from 13 residues. CDR3: CASSTRLTNEQFF. The CDR3 DNA reads as TGTGCCAGCAGCACCCGACTGACTAATGAGCAGTTCTTC.

The CDR3 region has the DNA TGTGCCAGTAGACTTGACAGCTTCGGAAACACCATATATTTT. Protein product: CASRLDSFGNTIYF. The chain joins TRBV19 to TRBJ1-3; possibly TRBD1 for D (5 bases). Trimming left V 6 bases short and J 4 bases short, with 13 bases between. CDR1 and CDR2 (germline): LNHDA, SQIVND (reference sequence). CDR3 size: 14 residues.

The chain recombines TRBV7-8 with TRBJ2-1; no clear D gene. The ends were cut back, 0 bases at V and 0 bases at J, with 9 bases in the middle. The germline CDR1 and CDR2 sequences are SGHVS and FQNEAQ. This CDR3 has 16 residues. The CDR3 DNA reads as TGTGCCAGCAGCTTAGCTGTGACTCGCTCCTACAATGAGCAGTTCTTC. This encodes CASSLAVTRSYNEQFF.